The next 4 T cell receptor beta chains were all read from a single sample in a study of cytomegalovirus exposure and HLA in healthy donors. PCR amplification relied on 60 Vbeta primers (plus 13 Jbeta primers). Clones were sequenced by immunoSEQ multiplex PCR, and TCRdb holds only the in-frame ones, with some missing. The sample has roughly 200,000 clones, roughly 82% seen once; the top ten hold approximately 0.51%. Sequences were obtained from PBMCs. The receptors were gathered from a woman aged 45-60 years in good health and CMV-seronegative.

V is TRBV9 and J is TRBJ1-3; 7 positions match TRBD1. Germline V gene data show CDR1 as SGDLS and CDR2 as YYNGEE. With 4 bases clipped from V and 1 base from J, the junction kept 8 bases outside the gene matches. This CDR3 is 16 amino acids long. This CDR3 reads CASSPGTVSSGNTIYF. CDR3 sequence (DNA): TGTGCCAGCAGCCCTGGGACAGTATCGTCTGGAAACACCATATATTTT.

The V and J genes are TRBV28 and TRBJ1-2; possibly TRBD1 for D (6 bases). From germline, CDR1 is MDHEN and CDR2 SYDVKM. The CDR3 extends over 16 amino acids. Trimming took off 5 bases at V and 2 bases at J, with 18 bases between the two ends. In DNA form, the CDR3 reads TGTGCCAGCAGTAGGCTAACCAGGGGAATAAACTATGGCTACACCTTC. This translates into CASSRLTRGINYGYTF.

The chain carries TRBV7-9 and TRBJ2-3; 9 bases fit TRBD2. The CDR3 runs 16 residues. Germline loops: CDR1 SEHNR, CDR2 FQNEAQ (reference sequence). Unmatched junction bases numbered 2, after V lost 1 base and J lost 0 bases. The CDR3 DNA reads as TGTGCCAGCAGCTTAGGGACTAGCGTTAGCACAGATACGCAGTATTTT. It codes for CASSLGTSVSTDTQYF.

This sequence joins TRBV5-4 and TRBJ2-2, with 9 bases identical to TRBD1. This CDR3 is 15 amino acids long. V lost 5 bases to trimming and J lost 1 base; unmatched junction nucleotides: 3. Germline CDR1 and CDR2: SGHNT and YYREEE (reference sequence). Here the CDR3 reads CASRPGQGNTGELFF. CDR3 DNA sequence: TGTGCCAGCAGACCGGGACAGGGGAACACCGGGGAGCTGTTTTTT.